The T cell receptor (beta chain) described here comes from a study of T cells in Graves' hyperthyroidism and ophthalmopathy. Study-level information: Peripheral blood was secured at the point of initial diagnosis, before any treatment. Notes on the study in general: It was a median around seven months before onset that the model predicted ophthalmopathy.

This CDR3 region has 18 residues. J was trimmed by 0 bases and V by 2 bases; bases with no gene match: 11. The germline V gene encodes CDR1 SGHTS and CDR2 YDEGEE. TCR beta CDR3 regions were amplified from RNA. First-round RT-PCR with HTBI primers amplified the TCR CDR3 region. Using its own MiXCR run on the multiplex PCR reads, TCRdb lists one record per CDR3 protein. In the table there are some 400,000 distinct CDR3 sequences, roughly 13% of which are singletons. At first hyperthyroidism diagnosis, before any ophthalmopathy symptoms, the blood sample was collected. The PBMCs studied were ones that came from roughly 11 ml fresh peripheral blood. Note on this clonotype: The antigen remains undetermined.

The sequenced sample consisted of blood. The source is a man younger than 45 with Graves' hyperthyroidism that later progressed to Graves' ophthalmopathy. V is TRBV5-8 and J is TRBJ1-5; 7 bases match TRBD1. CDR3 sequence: CASSFTRTGYNSNQPQHF. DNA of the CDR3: TGTGCCAGCAGCTTTACCCGGACAGGCTACAATAGCAATCAGCCCCAGCATTTT.